What follows describes a single T cell receptor (beta chain). The antigen remains unidentified. Each replicate PCR on the sorted subsets used about 0.2 ug DNA (around 31,000 T cell genomes). TCRdb's table, derived via immunoSEQ multiplex PCR, lists solely in-frame clones and lacks some. Among millions of clones listed, roughly 95% were seen once. V was cut by 5 bases and J by 4 bases, with 11 bases left in between. This CDR3 region has 13 residues. Germline values: CDR1 ENHRY, CDR2 SYGVKD. The data originate from a study of shared clonotypes between healthy human individuals. Notes on the study in general: Exclusively blood specimens were collected; tissue repertoires likely differ.

The chain is built from TRBV10-3 and TRBJ1-2, with a weak D call TRBD1 (5 bases). Sequenced sample: naive CD4+ T cells sorted from blood. The subset here: CD45RA+ positively selected. This sequence was found in a man aged 18 to 35 in good health. CDR3 in amino acids: CAISIGDRYGYTF. CDR3 coding DNA: TGTGCCATCAGTATCGGGGACCGCTATGGCTACACCTTC.